Below are 20 T cell receptor beta chains sequenced from a single sample in a study of cytomegalovirus exposure and HLA in healthy donors. The protocol was immunoSEQ multiplex PCR, while the TCRdb copy is restricted to in-frame clones and leaves out a portion. The sample holds tens of thousands of clones; just over 90% are singletons and the top ten take under 6.5%. The material sequenced was PBMCs. Every receptor here comes from a woman younger than 30 in good health and CMV-seronegative.

The V call is TRBV7-3, the J call TRBJ2-7; no definite D call. The CDR3 is 12 amino acids. CDR1 and CDR2 from the germline V gene are SGHTA and FQGTGA. Trimming removed 5 bases from V and 6 bases from J, with 11 bases in between. The CDR3 protein is CASSQPGGEQYF. CDR3 DNA sequence: TGTGCCAGCAGCCAACCGGGTGGCGAGCAGTACTTC.

V and J are TRBV18 and TRBJ1-1; 9 bases are shared with TRBD1. Looked up from germline, CDR1 is KGHSH and CDR2 is LQKENI. The CDR3 runs to 14 residues. V trimming: 5 bases; J trimming: 5 bases; junction bases outside the gene matches: 6. Written as DNA, the CDR3 is TGTGCCAGCTCATCGGGACAGGGAGGAACTGAAGCTTTCTTT. Protein product: CASSSGQGGTEAFF.

The rearrangement links TRBV5-1 to TRBJ2-3; 7 nucleotides line up with TRBD2. CDR1 and CDR2 (germline): SGHRS, YFSETQ. The CDR3 totals 16 residues. V trimming: 4 bases; J trimming: 0 bases; junction bases outside the gene matches: 8. The CDR3 DNA is TGCGCCAGCAGCCCCTTGGCGGGAGCTAGCACAGATACGCAGTATTTT. This sequence encodes CASSPLAGASTDTQYF.

V is TRBV4-1 and J is TRBJ2-2; the D is unclear. Trimming shortened V by 0 bases and J by 6 bases, and 8 bases separated the two germline ends. This CDR3 has 14 amino acids. Germline CDR1 MGHRA, CDR2 YSYEKL. CDR3 in DNA: TGCGCCAGCAGCCAAGATCGTGTAGCCGGGGAGCTGTTTTTT. It is translated as CASSQDRVAGELFF.

The V and J genes are TRBV10-3 and TRBJ1-2; D uncertain. Germline-derived CDR1 and CDR2 are ENHRY and SYGVKD. Deletions cut 6 bases from V and 2 bases from J, with 16 bases between. This CDR3 has 15 amino acids. The CDR3 reads CAISNAGSLNYGYTF. The CDR3 nucleotides read TGTGCCATCAGCAACGCAGGATCCTTAAACTATGGCTACACCTTC.

Only one count was recorded for this clone. The CDR3 DNA reads TGTGCCAGCAGTCCTCGGGCGGCCGGGGGCGAGCAGTACTTC. Translated, it gives CASSPRAAGGEQYF. V and J are TRBV6-5 and TRBJ2-7, with TRBD2 as a possible D gene (6 bases). Trimming took 5 bases from V and 6 from J, leaving 17 bases between them. This CDR3 has 14 amino acids. CDR1 MNHEY and CDR2 SVGAGI come from the germline V gene.

This clone was observed a single time. For the CDR3, the DNA is TGTGCCAGCAGCAGAGAGCCCTTTGGGACTCCAGAAGAGACCCAGTACTTC. It translates to CASSREPFGTPEETQYF. The V call is TRBV7-7, the J call TRBJ2-5, with D possibly TRBD2 on 6 matching bases. The CDR3 consists of 17 residues. Between the trimmed V and J ends, which lost 5 bases and 3 bases, there was a span of 22 bases. CDR1 SSHAT and CDR2 FNYEAQ come from the germline V gene (reference sequence). Complete variable domain (other parts from reference TRBV7-7 and TRBJ2-5): GAGVSQSPRYKVTKRGQDVTLRCDPISSHATLYWYQQALGQGPEFLTYFNYEAQPDKSGLPSDRFSAERPEGSISTLTIQRTEQRDSAMYRCASSREPFGTPEETQYFGPGTRLLVL.

This clone occurred once. V is TRBV6-5 and J is TRBJ1-4; tentatively, D is TRBD1 (5 bases). Per the germline V gene, CDR1 is MNHEY and CDR2 is SVGAGI. V was pared by 8 bases and J by 4 bases, with 14 bases between. The CDR3 runs 14 residues. CDR3 residues: CASPLTDLNEKLFF. DNA of the CDR3: TGTGCCAGCCCTCTGACAGACCTTAATGAAAAACTGTTTTTT.

This clone was seen a handful of times. The genes are TRBV27 and TRBJ2-1, with 7 bases matching TRBD2. After removal of 5 bases from V and 3 bases from J, the junction contained 13 bases not matched to a gene. Germline V lookup: CDR1 MNHEY, CDR2 SMNVEV (reference sequence). The CDR3 contains 17 residues. CDR3 sequence: CASSPFGAGVRYNEQFF. The DNA of the CDR3 is TGTGCCAGCAGTCCCTTCGGGGCGGGGGTCCGCTACAATGAGCAGTTCTTC.

The chain has TRBV6-1 and TRBJ1-1, with D tentatively TRBD1 (6 bases). CDR1 and CDR2 from the germline V gene are MNHNS and SASEGT. The CDR3 length is 13 residues. V was clipped by 4 bases and J by 4 bases, with 10 bases between them. As DNA, the CDR3 is TGTGCCAGCAGTGCCGACAGGATCACTGAAGCTTTCTTT. Its protein product is CASSADRITEAFF.

This clone occurred a few times. The chain carries TRBV6-4 and TRBJ2-3; the match to TRBD1 covers 8 bases. Germline CDR1 is MRHNA and CDR2 is SNTAGT. V lost 2 bases to trimming and J lost 4 bases; unmatched junction nucleotides: 2. The CDR3 sequence is 14 residues long. The CDR3 region has the DNA TGTGCCAGCAGTGACGGACAGGGCTCAGATACGCAGTATTTT. Its protein product is CASSDGQGSDTQYF.

J is TRBJ2-1 and V is TRBV6-1; the match to TRBD2 covers 8 bases. V trimming: 4 bases; J trimming: 4 bases; junction bases outside the gene matches: 6. CDR1 is MNHNS and CDR2 is SASEGT in the germline V gene. The CDR3 length is 15 residues. The CDR3 DNA follows: TGTGCCAGCAGTGGGCGAGCGGGGGTTTACAATGAGCAGTTCTTC. Its translation is CASSGRAGVYNEQFF.

The chain couples TRBV7-8 to TRBJ2-2; TRBD1 agrees at 10 bases. Germline loops: CDR1 SGHVS, CDR2 FQNEAQ. V was clipped by 5 bases and J by 5 bases; unmatched bases: 5. The CDR3 runs to 15 residues. The CDR3 DNA reads as TGTGCCAGCAGCGAAAGGACAGGGGGAACCGGGGAGCTGTTTTTT. Translated: CASSERTGGTGELFF.

The chain recombines TRBV30 with TRBJ2-1, with a tentative D call TRBD2 (5 bases). The germline gives CDR1 GTSNPN, CDR2 SVGIG (reference sequence). Trimming cost V 7 bases and J 1 base, with 17 bases left between them. The CDR3 is 15 residues long. CDR3 nucleotide sequence: TGTGCCTCGGGGAGCGGAATGGGTTCCTACAATGAGCAGTTCTTC. Protein sequence: CASGSGMGSYNEQFF.

J is TRBJ2-1 and V is TRBV5-8, with TRBD2 matching over 10 bases. The V and J ends lost 6 bases and 0 bases, in that order; junction bases with no gene match: 18. Per germline, CDR1 SGHTS and CDR2 YDEGEE. The CDR3 loop spans 20 amino acids. The CDR3 region is CASIHTQGLAGDLSYNEQFF. Written as DNA, the CDR3 is TGTGCCAGCATCCATACTCAGGGGCTAGCGGGGGACCTCTCCTACAATGAGCAGTTCTTC.

This chain joins TRBV29-1 and TRBJ1-1, with D perhaps matching TRBD1 (6 bases). Trimming took 4 bases from V and 13 from J, leaving 19 bases between them. This CDR3 is built from 12 residues. The germline V gene has CDR1 SQVTM and CDR2 ANQGSEA. The CDR3 DNA sequence: TGCAGCGTTGCGCCTGGCGGGGGGCAGGGTTTCTTT. This codes for CSVAPGGGQGFF. The variable domain in full, completed from reference TRBV29-1 and TRBJ1-1, reads SAVISQKPSRDICQRGTSLTIQCQVDSQVTMMFWYRQQPGQSLTLIATANQGSEATYESGFVIDKFPISRPNLTFSTLTVSNMSPEDSSIYLCSVAPGGGQGFFGQGTRLTVV.

By proportion, this clone is medium-sized (0.01 to 0.1%). The rearrangement uses TRBV15 and TRBJ1-5; possible D gene TRBD1, 5 bases. The CDR3 totals 14 residues. Germline values: CDR1 LNHNV, CDR2 YYDKDF (reference sequence). The germline V and J ends were trimmed by 0 bases and 3 bases, with 6 bases remaining between them. CDR3 sequence (DNA): TGTGCCACCAGCAGAGAACAGGCCAATCAGCCCCAGCATTTT. Protein product: CATSREQANQPQHF.

CDR3 sequence (DNA): TGTGCCAGCAGCACGAGAGGAACAGATACGCAGTATTTT. Encoded protein: CASSTRGTDTQYF. The chain recombines TRBV9 with TRBJ2-3; D is undetermined. Trimming shortened V by 4 bases and J by 3 bases, and 9 bases separated the two germline ends. The CDR3 is 13 amino acids. Germline V gives CDR1 SGDLS, CDR2 YYNGEE.

The sample holds one count of this clone. The CDR3 loop is CASSLDSRGRSGELFF. CDR3 sequence (DNA): TGTGCCAGCAGCTTAGATAGCAGGGGTCGTTCCGGGGAGCTGTTTTTT. The V and J genes are TRBV7-9 and TRBJ2-2; D perhaps matches TRBD1 (6 bases). The ends were cut back, 1 base at V and 6 bases at J, with 15 bases in the middle. The CDR3 runs to 16 residues. Germline V gene data show CDR1 as SEHNR and CDR2 as FQNEAQ (reference sequence).

The chain recombines TRBV14 with TRBJ1-2, with 9 bases that match TRBD1. V lost 6 bases to trimming and J lost 4 bases; unmatched junction nucleotides: 9. Germline CDR1 is SGHDN and CDR2 is FVKESK. The CDR3 has 15 residues. CDR3 region: CASSFGQGPAYGYTF. The CDR3 coding sequence is TGTGCCAGCAGTTTTGGACAGGGGCCTGCCTATGGCTACACCTTC.